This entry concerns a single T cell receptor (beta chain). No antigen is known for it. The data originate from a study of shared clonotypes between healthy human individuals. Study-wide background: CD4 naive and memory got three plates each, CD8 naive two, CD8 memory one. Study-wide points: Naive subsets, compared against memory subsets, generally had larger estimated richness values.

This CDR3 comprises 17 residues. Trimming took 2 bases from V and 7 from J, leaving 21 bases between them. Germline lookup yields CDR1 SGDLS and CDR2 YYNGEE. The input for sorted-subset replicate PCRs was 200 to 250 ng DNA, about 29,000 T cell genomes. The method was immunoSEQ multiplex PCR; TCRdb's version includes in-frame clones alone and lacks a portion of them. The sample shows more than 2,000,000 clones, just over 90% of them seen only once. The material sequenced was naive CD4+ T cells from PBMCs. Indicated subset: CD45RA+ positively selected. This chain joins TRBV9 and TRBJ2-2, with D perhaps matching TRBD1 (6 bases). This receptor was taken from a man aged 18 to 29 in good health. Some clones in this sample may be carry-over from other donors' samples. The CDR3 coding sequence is TGTGCCAGCAGCGTGAGCCGGGACACCCTGAAGAGCGGGGAGCTGTTTTTT. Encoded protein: CASSVSRDTLKSGELFF.